What follows is one TCR beta chain and its context. The antigen is not known. The record originates from a study of blood T cells in healthy people across ages. Findings of the study overall: Any changes in expanded clonotypes were possibly confounded, as donor CMV status remained unknown. Naive T cell percentage strongly correlated with TCR beta diversity.

Through a sample-barcoded 5' primer and a J-beta primer mix, a second PCR was run for 7 to 11 cycles. Sequencing yielded, for each sample, at least 3 million paired-end reads carrying CDR3. TCRdb analysed the 5' RACE reads with MiXCR anew, one entry per CDR3 protein. In the table there are about 900,000 distinct CDR3 sequences, roughly 60% of which are singletons. This receptor was identified in a man aged 30-40 years in good health. Sequencing was carried out using blood.

The CDR3 DNA sequence: TGTGCCAGCAGCTTAGTAAACGGGGGCTACGAGCAGTACTTC. This sequence encodes CASSLVNGGYEQYF. The gene calls are TRBV7-9 and TRBJ2-7; possibly TRBD2 for D (6 bases). The CDR3 contains 14 residues. V was pared by 1 base and J by 3 bases, with 10 bases between. Germline V CDR1 and CDR2: SEHNR, FQNEAQ (reference sequence). Using reference TRBV7-9 and TRBJ2-7 for the parts outside the CDR3, the full variable domain is DTGVSQNPRHKITKRGQNVTFRCDPISEHNRLYWYRQTLGQGPEFLTYFQNEAQLEKSRLLSDRFSAERPKGSFSTLEIQRTEQGDSAMYLCASSLVNGGYEQYFGPGTRLTVT.